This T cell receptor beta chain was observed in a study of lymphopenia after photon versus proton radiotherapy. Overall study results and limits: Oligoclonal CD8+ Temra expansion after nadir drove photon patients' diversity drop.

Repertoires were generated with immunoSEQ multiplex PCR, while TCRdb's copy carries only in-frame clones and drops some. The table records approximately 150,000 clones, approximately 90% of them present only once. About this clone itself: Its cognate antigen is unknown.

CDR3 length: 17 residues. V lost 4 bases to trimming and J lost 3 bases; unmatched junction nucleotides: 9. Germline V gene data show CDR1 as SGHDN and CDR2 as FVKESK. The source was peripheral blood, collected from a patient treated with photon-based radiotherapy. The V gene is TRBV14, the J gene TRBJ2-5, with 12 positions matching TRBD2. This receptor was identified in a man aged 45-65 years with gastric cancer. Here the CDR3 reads CASSPMVGLAGKETQYF. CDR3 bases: TGTGCCAGCAGCCCGATGGTAGGACTAGCGGGAAAAGAGACCCAGTACTTC.